This passage covers 16 T cell receptor beta chains from one sample sequenced in a study of blood T cell repertoires in COVID-19. Libraries were prepared by immunoSEQ multiplex PCR; TCRdb keeps only in-frame clonotypes and omits some of them. The data contain 200,000 to 250,000 clones, about 86% of them seen just once; the ten biggest clones take up about 2.9%. Sequencing used peripheral blood. The receptor set was obtained from a woman aged 30 to 39 who had recovered from COVID-19.

The V gene is TRBV2, the J gene TRBJ2-2; TRBD1 matches at 9 bases. The CDR3 runs 18 residues. V was clipped by 7 bases and J by 3 bases; unmatched bases: 15. Germline CDR1 SNHLY, CDR2 FYNNEI. DNA of the CDR3: TGTGCCAGCATTACACTCCTTGGACAGGGGAAGGACACCGGGGAGCTGTTTTTT. Residues: CASITLLGQGKDTGELFF.

The chain has TRBV7-9 and TRBJ2-7; D ambiguous. The CDR3 contains 11 residues. V lost 5 bases, J lost 4 bases, and 6 bases lay in between. Per germline, CDR1 SEHNR and CDR2 FQNEAQ (reference sequence). The chain's CDR3 is CASSQIYEQYF. CDR3 nucleotides: TGTGCCAGCAGCCAGATATACGAGCAGTACTTC.

The genes are TRBV18 and TRBJ1-3; D remains unclear. With 1 base removed from V and 0 bases from J, the gap between germline ends came to 7 bases. The CDR3 is 15 amino acids. CDR1 is KGHSH, CDR2 LQKENI, per germline. CDR3 residues: CASSPLRPSGNTIYF. The CDR3 DNA is TGTGCCAGCTCACCACTCCGTCCCTCTGGAAACACCATATATTTT.

This clone has only one observation. This chain joins TRBV27 and TRBJ1-1, with unresolved D. This CDR3 has 13 residues. Germline CDR1 and CDR2: MNHEY and SMNVEV (reference sequence). The V and J ends lost 6 bases and 7 bases respectively, with 15 bases between them. The CDR3 region is CASRVALGGEAFF. As DNA, the CDR3 is TGTGCCAGCAGAGTAGCCCTCGGTGGTGAAGCTTTCTTT.

The chain carries TRBV19 and TRBJ1-5, with D possibly matching TRBD1 (5 bases). Germline values: CDR1 LNHDA, CDR2 SQIVND (reference sequence). CDR3 size: 13 residues. V lost 6 bases, J lost 3 bases, and 9 bases lay in between. Here the CDR3 reads CASRGGDNQPQHF. The CDR3 nucleotides read TGTGCCAGTAGGGGGGGGGACAATCAGCCCCAGCATTTT.

The chain carries TRBV2 and TRBJ2-1; D not resolved. The germline V gene encodes CDR1 SNHLY and CDR2 FYNNEI. This CDR3 spans 12 amino acids. The germline V and J ends were trimmed by 5 bases and 10 bases, with 12 bases remaining between them. This chain's CDR3 is CASSLANSEQFF. CDR3 DNA sequence: TGTGCCAGCAGTCTTGCAAACAGCGAGCAGTTCTTC.

The chain links TRBV6-2 or TRBV6-3 to TRBJ2-5, with 8 nucleotides matching TRBD2. This CDR3 comprises 15 residues. With V trimmed by 0 bases and J by 5 bases, 5 bases remained unmatched. Germline values: CDR1 MNHEY, CDR2 SVGEGT. The CDR3 DNA reads as TGTGCCAGCAGTTACTCCCTATCGGGGGGGGAGACCCAGTACTTC. Translating gives CASSYSLSGGETQYF.

The gene calls are TRBV11-2 and TRBJ1-1; D not resolved. CDR1 is SGHAT and CDR2 is FQNNGV in the germline V gene. The V gene lost 5 bases and the J gene lost 1 base, with 8 bases spanning the gap. This CDR3 is built from 13 residues. The chain's CDR3 is CASSRSENTEAFF. The CDR3 DNA follows: TGTGCCAGCAGCCGATCAGAGAACACTGAAGCTTTCTTT.

The CDR3 loop reads CATSDSSGRAPGELFF. The CDR3 DNA sequence: TGTGCCACCAGTGACTCGAGCGGGAGGGCCCCCGGGGAGCTGTTTTTT. The rearrangement joins TRBV24-1 to TRBJ2-2, with TRBD2 identical over 10 bases. After removal of 4 bases from V and 6 bases from J, the junction contained 7 bases not matched to a gene. The length of the CDR3 is 16 residues. Germline V lookup: CDR1 KGHDR, CDR2 SFDVKD.

For the CDR3, the DNA is TGTGCCAGCAGCCTCACAGTGCTGCCCTACGAGCAGTACTTC. Protein product: CASSLTVLPYEQYF. The J gene is TRBJ2-7, the V gene TRBV7-6; unclear D gene. The germline V gene encodes CDR1 SGHVS and CDR2 FNYEAQ. This CDR3 has 14 amino acids. The V end was cut by 5 bases, the J end by 2 bases, with 13 bases between.

This chain uses TRBV7-2 with TRBJ2-5, with D tentatively TRBD2 (5 bases). With 0 bases removed from V and 3 bases from J, the gap between germline ends came to 14 bases. Germline assignment: CDR1 SGHTA and CDR2 FQGNSA. The CDR3 length is 16 residues. The CDR3 here is CASSLAAETTEETQYF. The CDR3 DNA sequence: TGTGCCAGCAGCTTAGCGGCCGAGACTACTGAAGAGACCCAGTACTTC.

This clone was detected only once. CDR3 coding DNA: TGCGCCAGCGGACGGGGGAGTAGCCAAGAGACCCAGTACTTC. This encodes CASGRGSSQETQYF. V is TRBV5-1 and J is TRBJ2-5, with a tentative D call TRBD2 (6 bases). Germline CDR1 SGHRS, CDR2 YFSETQ. V dropped 7 bases and J dropped 1 base, with 14 bases sitting between them. The CDR3 runs to 14 residues.

This clone has just one count. V usage is TRBV6-1 and J usage is TRBJ2-7, with 8 nucleotides matching TRBD2. Per germline, CDR1 MNHNS and CDR2 SASEGT. The CDR3 covers 17 residues. V lost 4 bases and J lost 2; bases outside the gene matches: 13. The CDR3 sequence is CASSARGLAQGTYEQYF. The CDR3, as DNA: TGTGCCAGCAGTGCCCGAGGACTAGCTCAAGGGACCTACGAGCAGTACTTC.

V usage is TRBV6-2 or TRBV6-3 and J usage is TRBJ2-7; 7 nucleotides align to TRBD1. The V and J ends lost 6 bases and 2 bases, in that order; junction bases with no gene match: 10. Germline CDR1 is MNHEY and CDR2 is SVGEGT. This CDR3 comprises 15 residues. CDR3 sequence: CASSPRTGDPYEQYF. CDR3 nucleotides: TGTGCCAGCAGCCCCCGGACAGGCGACCCCTACGAGCAGTACTTC.

The chain employs TRBV5-6 and TRBJ2-7, with 7 positions matching TRBD1. Germline CDR1 and CDR2: SGHDT and YYEEEE. Trimming took 4 bases from V and 1 from J; bases not matched to a gene: 8. The CDR3 is 15 amino acids. The DNA for the CDR3 is TGTGCCAGCAGCCCACGACAGGGAGCGTCCTACGAGCAGTACTTC. As protein: CASSPRQGASYEQYF.

V gene TRBV5-6 combines with J gene TRBJ2-7, with D maybe TRBD2 (6 bases). The CDR3 is made up of 15 amino acids. V lost 0 bases and J 2 bases, leaving 12 bases between the germline ends. Germline CDR1 SGHDT, CDR2 YYEEEE. The CDR3 DNA is TGTGCCAGCAGCTTGGCGGTGCGGGGTACCTACGAGCAGTACTTC. Translated: CASSLAVRGTYEQYF.